Below, 20 T cell receptor beta chains from the same sample are listed, as sequenced in a study of blood T cell repertoires in COVID-19. Sequencing was performed with immunoSEQ multiplex PCR; in TCRdb, only in-frame clones are kept and a portion is missing. The sample gives 200,000 to 250,000 clones, roughly nine tenths of which show up once; over 9.5% is in the top ten. The material sequenced was peripheral blood. The receptors here all came from a woman in her late teens or twenties who had recovered from COVID-19.

The J gene is TRBJ1-6, the V gene TRBV18, with a tentative D call TRBD1 (5 bases). This CDR3 spans 15 amino acids. Germline loops: CDR1 KGHSH, CDR2 LQKENI. Trimming pared 2 bases from V and 4 bases from J, leaving 9 bases between. In nucleotides, the CDR3 is TGTGCCAGCTCACCATCCAGACAGTATAATTCACCCCTCCACTTT. Protein product: CASSPSRQYNSPLHF.

The rearrangement uses TRBV7-6 and TRBJ2-6; D may be TRBD1 (6 bases). The CDR3 covers 18 residues. CDR1 SGHVS and CDR2 FNYEAQ come from the germline V gene. V lost 5 bases to trimming and J lost 0 bases, with 17 bases between them. Written as DNA, the CDR3 is TGTGCCAGCAGCAGCCCAGACAGGATACACTCTGGGGCCAACGTCCTGACTTTC. Translating gives CASSSPDRIHSGANVLTF.

The J gene is TRBJ2-1, the V gene TRBV4-3, with 7 bases that match TRBD1. The CDR3 loop spans 15 amino acids. V shed 5 bases, J shed 3 bases, and the junction held 7 bases outside the gene matches. The germline CDR1 and CDR2 sequences are LGHNA and YSLEER. The CDR3 loop is CASSSGTAIYNEQFF. The DNA for the CDR3 is TGCGCCAGCAGCTCCGGGACAGCGATCTACAATGAGCAGTTCTTC.

This sequence joins TRBV11-2 and TRBJ2-4; D may be TRBD2 (6 bases). Germline-derived CDR1 and CDR2 are SGHAT and FQNNGV. CDR3 length equals 13 residues. With 5 bases removed from V and 4 bases from J, the gap between germline ends came to 9 bases. CDR3 DNA sequence: TGTGCCAGCAGCCGACTAGTGAAAAACATTCAGTACTTC. Protein sequence: CASSRLVKNIQYF.

The chain couples TRBV18 to TRBJ1-1; the D gene is possibly TRBD1 (5 bases). Trimming stripped 2 bases from V and 0 bases from J, with 10 bases between. Looked up from germline, CDR1 is KGHSH and CDR2 is LQKENI. This CDR3 has 15 residues. The CDR3, as DNA: TGTGCCAGCTCACCAGAGACAGCTATGAACACTGAAGCTTTCTTT. As protein: CASSPETAMNTEAFF. Supplemented by reference TRBV18 and TRBJ1-1, the full variable domain reads NAGVMQNPRHLVRRRGQEARLRCSPMKGHSHVYWYRQLPEEGLKFMVYLQKENIIDESGMPKERFSAEFPKEGPSILRIQQVVRGDSAAYFCASSPETAMNTEAFFGQGTRLTVV.

The chain uses TRBV5-6 and TRBJ1-1; tentatively, D is TRBD1 (5 bases). Trimming took off 2 bases at V and 8 bases at J, with 13 bases between the two ends. This CDR3 contains 13 residues. Germline V CDR1 and CDR2: SGHDT, YYEEEE. The CDR3 protein is CASSFYQSGEAFF. The CDR3 nucleotides read TGTGCCAGCAGCTTTTACCAGTCAGGGGAAGCTTTCTTT.

The rearrangement links TRBV4-2 to TRBJ2-7; D gene uncertain. V was clipped by 1 base and J by 6 bases, with 10 bases between them. Germline V CDR1 and CDR2: LGHNA, YNFKEQ. The CDR3 sequence is 13 residues long. CDR3 DNA: TGTGCCAGCAGCCAAGTTGACTTTACCGAGCAGTACTTC. Translation: CASSQVDFTEQYF.

The J gene is TRBJ2-2, the V gene TRBV9; 7 bases map to TRBD1. After removal of 4 bases from V and 6 bases from J, the junction contained 6 bases not matched to a gene. Germline V gene sequence: CDR1 SGDLS, CDR2 YYNGEE. This CDR3 contains 14 residues. CDR3 protein: CASSQGQVPGELFF. Written as DNA, the CDR3 is TGTGCCAGCAGCCAAGGACAGGTCCCCGGGGAGCTGTTTTTT.

This chain links TRBV12-3 or TRBV12-4 with TRBJ1-1, with a tentative D call TRBD1 (6 bases). The CDR3 spans 13 residues. Trimming stripped 7 bases from V and 4 bases from J, with 13 bases between. As DNA, the CDR3 is TGTGCCAGCATGGGGGGGCTCGGCACTGAAGCTTTCTTT. Its protein product is CASMGGLGTEAFF.

The rearrangement joins TRBV28 to TRBJ1-1, with D possibly matching TRBD1 (6 bases). Looked up from germline, CDR1 is MDHEN and CDR2 is SYDVKM. The V end lost 3 bases, the J end lost 0 bases, and 14 bases lay between the germline ends. The CDR3 sequence is 16 residues long. This chain's CDR3 is CASSFPGTIMNTEAFF. CDR3 nucleotide sequence: TGTGCCAGCAGTTTCCCCGGGACAATCATGAACACTGAAGCTTTCTTT.

To note about this clone: Germline and junction disagree at one end, which may indicate a read error. The J gene is TRBJ2-7, the V gene TRBV6-2 or TRBV6-3, with a possible D match to TRBD2 (6 bases). This CDR3 spans 16 amino acids. The germline V gene encodes CDR1 MNHEY and CDR2 SVGEGT. The CDR3 is CASSHSPEGISYEQYF. CDR3 nucleotides: TGTGCCAGCAGTCACTCTCCGGAGGGGATCTCCTACGAGCAGTACTTC.

This clone was picked up one time. V and J are TRBV10-3 and TRBJ1-1, with D tentatively TRBD1 (6 bases). Germline V gene lookup returns CDR1 ENHRY and CDR2 SYGVKD. The ends were cut back, 0 bases at V and 4 bases at J, with 21 bases in the middle. The CDR3 spans 18 residues. The CDR3 loop is CAISESIGQGKRTTEAFF. The CDR3 nucleotides read TGTGCCATCAGTGAGTCGATTGGGCAGGGGAAGAGAACCACTGAAGCTTTCTTT.

V is TRBV4-3 and J is TRBJ2-7; perhaps TRBD1 as D (6 bases). This CDR3 is 16 amino acids long. The germline V and J ends were trimmed by 1 base and 2 bases, with 15 bases remaining between them. CDR1 is LGHNA, CDR2 YSLEER, per germline. The CDR3 DNA sequence: TGCGCCAGCAGCCAAGTCGGGGCAGGGGATCCCTACGAGCAGTACTTC. Amino acids: CASSQVGAGDPYEQYF.

V is TRBV12-3 or TRBV12-4 and J is TRBJ1-1, with 7 positions matching TRBD1. CDR3 length: 11 amino acids. The J segment lost 7 bases and the V segment lost 7 bases, leaving 3 bases of the junction unmatched. Written as DNA, the CDR3 is TGTGCCAGCACCCGACAGGGTGAAGCTTTCTTT. This translates into CASTRQGEAFF.

This clone has a handful of counts. The chain carries TRBV18 and TRBJ1-5; unclear D gene. The germline V gene has CDR1 KGHSH and CDR2 LQKENI. Trimming removed 1 base from V and 7 bases from J, with 11 bases in between. The CDR3 covers 14 residues. The CDR3 DNA sequence: TGTGCCAGCTCACCACAGGAGGGCGGGCAGCCCCAGCATTTT. Protein: CASSPQEGGQPQHF.

This clone was seen just once. V and J are TRBV10-3 and TRBJ2-5; D unresolved. The length of the CDR3 is 15 residues. Germline V gene data show CDR1 as ENHRY and CDR2 as SYGVKD. V was cut by 0 bases and J by 6 bases, with 14 bases left in between. This chain's CDR3 is CAISESGDGLKTQYF. The CDR3 nucleotides are TGTGCCATCAGTGAGTCAGGAGACGGCCTCAAGACCCAGTACTTC.

The V and J genes are TRBV30 and TRBJ1-2; possibly TRBD1 for D (6 bases). CDR1 GTSNPN and CDR2 SVGIG come from the germline V gene (reference sequence). CDR3 length: 11 residues. Trimming took 5 bases from V and 3 from J, leaving 7 bases between them. The CDR3 region has the DNA TGTGCCTGGCGACAGGACTATGGCTACACCTTC. It encodes CAWRQDYGYTF.

This chain connects TRBV6-5 to TRBJ2-2; a possible D gene is TRBD1 (5 bases). The CDR3 length is 14 residues. Trimming shortened V by 2 bases and J by 4 bases, and 8 bases separated the two germline ends. The germline CDR1 and CDR2 sequences are MNHEY and SVGAGI. The CDR3 DNA is TGTGCCAGCAGTTACAAAGGGGCCACCGGGGAGCTGTTTTTT. This codes for CASSYKGATGELFF.

The chain has TRBV7-9 and TRBJ1-1; 8 nucleotides line up with TRBD1. The V segment lost 5 bases and the J segment 6 bases; nucleotides outside the gene matches: 5. Germline V lookup: CDR1 SEHNR, CDR2 FQNEAQ (reference sequence). This CDR3 comprises 13 residues. CDR3 nucleotides: TGTGCCAGCAGCGATGGACAGGGCCCTGAAGCTTTCTTT. This sequence encodes CASSDGQGPEAFF. Full variable domain (outside the CDR3, taken from reference TRBV7-9 and TRBJ1-1): DTGVSQNPRHKITKRGQNVTFRCDPISEHNRLYWYRQTLGQGPEFLTYFQNEAQLEKSRLLSDRFSAERPKGSFSTLEIQRTEQGDSAMYLCASSDGQGPEAFFGQGTRLTVV.

This clone was seen only once. The gene calls are TRBV3-1 (or the pseudogene TRBV3-2) and TRBJ2-7; D unclear. Germline CDR1 and CDR2: LGHDT and YNNKEL (reference sequence). The CDR3 extends over 12 amino acids. V was pared by 2 bases and J by 3 bases, with 5 bases between. CDR3 nucleotides: TGTGCCAGCAGCCAATCGAGCTACGAGCAGTACTTC. Amino acids: CASSQSSYEQYF.